A single sample is the source of the 32 T cell receptor beta chains below, sequenced in a study of T cells in Graves' hyperthyroidism and ophthalmopathy. Amplification of TCR beta CDR3 regions was performed using RNA transcripts as template. Initially, a first-round RT-PCR of the TCR CDR3 employed the HTBI primer set. MiXCR, run by TCRdb on the multiplex PCR reads, gives a single entry per CDR3 protein. The sample has a few hundred thousand distinct CDR3 sequences; under 60% are singletons. The sequenced sample consisted of peripheral blood or thyroid tissue (not recorded which). All receptors derive from a woman under 30 with Graves' hyperthyroidism.

This clonotype showed up many times. This sequence joins TRBV20-1 and TRBJ1-1; D is possibly TRBD1 (5 bases). Germline lookup yields CDR1 DFQATT and CDR2 SNEGSKA (reference sequence). Trimming cost V 3 bases and J 4 bases, with 18 bases left between them. The CDR3 covers 15 residues. The CDR3 protein is CSASTLAGRSTEAFF. Here the CDR3 DNA reads TGCAGTGCTAGTACCCTCGCAGGGCGTAGCACTGAAGCTTTCTTT.

The rearrangement links TRBV20-1 to TRBJ2-5; 12 nucleotides match TRBD2. The CDR3 covers 16 residues. J was trimmed by 4 bases and V by 0 bases; bases with no gene match: 6. Germline V gene lookup returns CDR1 DFQATT and CDR2 SNEGSKA (reference sequence). CDR3 sequence reads: CSARDSSGRAGETQYF. CDR3 in DNA: TGCAGTGCTAGAGATTCTAGCGGGAGGGCCGGAGAGACCCAGTACTTC.

The chain links TRBV7-9 to TRBJ2-7; D is undetermined. V lost 6 bases and J lost 1, with 7 bases in between. This CDR3 is built from 12 residues. Germline loops: CDR1 SEHNR, CDR2 FQNEAQ (reference sequence). This CDR3 reads CASSLMSYEQYF. In DNA form, the CDR3 reads TGTGCCAGCAGTTTGATGTCCTACGAGCAGTACTTC.

This clonotype was detected many times. The V and J genes are TRBV7-9 and TRBJ2-5; the match to TRBD2 covers 9 bases. Germline V lookup: CDR1 SEHNR, CDR2 FQNEAQ (reference sequence). V trimming: 8 bases; J trimming: 1 base; junction bases outside the gene matches: 2. CDR3 length: 13 amino acids. CDR3 residues: CASFSGSQETQYF. The DNA of the CDR3 is TGTGCCAGCTTTAGCGGGAGCCAAGAGACCCAGTACTTC.

The rearrangement joins TRBV7-9 to TRBJ2-7; D possibly corresponds to TRBD1 (7 bases). Trimming pared 8 bases from V and 9 bases from J, leaving 20 bases between. This CDR3 comprises 13 residues. Looked up from germline, CDR1 is SEHNR and CDR2 is FQNEAQ (reference sequence). This chain's CDR3 is CASVQGGGDTQYF. The CDR3 bases are TGTGCCAGCGTCCAGGGGGGAGGAGATACGCAGTACTTC.

The V and J genes are TRBV19 and TRBJ1-2; TRBD1 matches 9 bases. This CDR3 is 16 amino acids long. J was trimmed by 3 bases and V by 5 bases; bases with no gene match: 10. From germline, CDR1 is LNHDA and CDR2 SQIVND (reference sequence). The CDR3 here is CASSPTRDRVHYGYTF. The DNA of the CDR3 is TGTGCCAGTAGTCCAACCCGGGACAGGGTTCACTATGGCTACACCTTC. Complete variable domain (other parts from reference TRBV19 and TRBJ1-2): DGGITQSPKYLFRKEGQNVTLSCEQNLNHDAMYWYRQDPGQGLRLIYYSQIVNDFQKGDIAEGYSVSREKKESFPLTVTSAQKNPTAFYLCASSPTRDRVHYGYTFGSGTRLTVV.

The chain joins TRBV7-9 to TRBJ1-1; D is possibly TRBD1 (6 bases). Trimming left V 8 bases short and J 11 bases short, with 21 bases between. This CDR3 region has 13 residues. CDR1 SEHNR and CDR2 FQNEAQ come from the germline V gene (reference sequence). CDR3 in amino acids: CASSRGTLEEAFF. The DNA of the CDR3 is TGTGCCAGCTCACGGGGGACATTGGAAGAGGCTTTCTTT.

The chain links TRBV29-1 to TRBJ2-7; the match to TRBD1 covers 9 bases. The V gene's germline CDR1 is SQVTM and CDR2 ANQGSEA. J lost 2 bases, V lost 8 bases, and 4 bases had no gene match. The CDR3 covers 12 residues. The CDR3 reads CSLGQGPYEQYF. CDR3 nucleotides: TGCAGCCTCGGACAGGGGCCCTACGAGCAGTACTTC.

This clonotype has just a few counts. The gene calls are TRBV19 and TRBJ2-7; TRBD1 agrees at 7 bases. The J segment lost 4 bases and the V segment lost 3 bases, leaving 3 bases of the junction unmatched. Germline assignment: CDR1 LNHDA and CDR2 SQIVND (reference sequence). The CDR3 extends over 13 amino acids. DNA for the CDR3: TGTGCCAGTAGTATTCGGGACAGATACGAGCAGTACTTC. Residues: CASSIRDRYEQYF.

This sequence joins TRBV14 and TRBJ1-2; D gene ambiguous. Germline V gene data show CDR1 as SGHDN and CDR2 as FVKESK. V was cut by 4 bases and J by 5 bases, with 20 bases left in between. The CDR3 is made up of 16 amino acids. The CDR3 spells CASSPDSQAIRYGYTF. CDR3 nucleotides: TGTGCCAGCAGCCCAGATAGCCAGGCGATACGTTATGGCTACACCTTC.

The rearrangement joins TRBV15 to TRBJ2-2; TRBD2 agrees at 7 bases. Losses at the gene ends were 3 bases for V and 12 bases for J; bases not matched to a gene: 10. Germline CDR1 reads LNHNV; CDR2 reads YYDKDF (reference sequence). The CDR3 is made up of 14 amino acids. CDR3 in DNA: TGTGCCACCAGCAGTTGGGGGGGTTACCTGAAGCTGTTTTTT. This sequence encodes CATSSWGGYLKLFF.

The chain links TRBV10-3 to TRBJ2-7, with D hard to call. Trimming removed 6 bases at V and 3 bases at J, with 12 bases between. This CDR3 region has 13 residues. CDR1 is ENHRY and CDR2 is SYGVKD in the germline V gene. The CDR3 reads CAIRQISSYEQYF. CDR3 sequence (DNA): TGTGCCATCAGACAAATTTCTAGCTACGAGCAGTACTTC.

This chain uses TRBV24-1 with TRBJ1-2, with D perhaps matching TRBD1 (6 bases). Trimming left V 5 bases short and J 3 bases short, with 9 bases between. Germline assignment: CDR1 KGHDR and CDR2 SFDVKD. This CDR3 is 13 amino acids long. CDR3 residues: CATSAAGDYGYTF. CDR3 coding DNA: TGTGCCACCAGTGCCGCAGGGGACTATGGCTACACCTTC.

This clonotype showed up many times. The rearrangement joins TRBV5-1 to TRBJ1-2, with D possibly matching TRBD1 (5 bases). The CDR3 has 13 residues. Trimming took 2 bases from V and 6 from J, leaving 11 bases between them. Germline CDR1 is SGHRS and CDR2 is YFSETQ. CDR3 bases: TGCGCCAGCAGCTTATCCGGGACGGATGGCTACACCTTC. This sequence encodes CASSLSGTDGYTF.

This sequence joins TRBV19 and TRBJ1-1, with no clear D. This CDR3 has 14 amino acids. CDR1 LNHDA and CDR2 SQIVND come from the germline V gene (reference sequence). The V and J ends lost 0 bases and 3 bases respectively, with 8 bases between them. The CDR3 DNA reads TGTGCCAGTAGTATAGATGCGACCGACACTGAAGCTTTCTTT. Encoded protein: CASSIDATDTEAFF.

This clonotype was seen ten or more times. The V call is TRBV20-1, the J call TRBJ2-2; the D is unclear. CDR1 DFQATT and CDR2 SNEGSKA come from the germline V gene (reference sequence). This CDR3 is 13 amino acids long. The V gene lost 3 bases and the J gene lost 0 bases, with 5 bases spanning the gap. As DNA, the CDR3 is TGCAGTGCTAGCGAGTCGAACACCGGGGAGCTGTTTTTT. It yields the protein CSASESNTGELFF.

This clonotype was detected many times. V usage is TRBV2 and J usage is TRBJ2-2, with a tentative D call TRBD1 (6 bases). The germline V and J ends were trimmed by 5 bases and 1 base, with 8 bases remaining between them. This CDR3 region has 14 residues. Looked up from germline, CDR1 is SNHLY and CDR2 is FYNNEI. CDR3 loop: CASSPGVNTGELFF. CDR3 nucleotides: TGTGCCAGCAGTCCAGGGGTGAACACCGGGGAGCTGTTTTTT.

This clonotype appeared a few times. V is TRBV7-2 and J is TRBJ2-7; 10 bases match TRBD2. Losses at the gene ends were 5 bases for V and 1 base for J; bases not matched to a gene: 8. The V gene's germline CDR1 is SGHTA and CDR2 FQGNSA. The CDR3 length is 16 residues. The CDR3 DNA is TGTGCCAGCAGCCGGCAGGGACTAGCGAAGTCCTACGAGCAGTACTTC. This sequence encodes CASSRQGLAKSYEQYF.

The chain is built from TRBV7-9 and TRBJ1-5; 9 bases are a match to TRBD1. V shed 5 bases and J 2 bases; nucleotides not matched to a gene: 22. CDR1 and CDR2 from the germline V gene are SEHNR and FQNEAQ (reference sequence). The CDR3 loop spans 21 amino acids. For the CDR3, the DNA is TGTGCCAGCAGCCCTTTGCTACTTCCGGACAGGGGTTCTGTCGGCAATCAGCCCCAGCATTTT. This gives the protein CASSPLLLPDRGSVGNQPQHF.

J is TRBJ2-2 and V is TRBV7-9; 10 bases fit TRBD1. This CDR3 has 16 residues. The germline V gene has CDR1 SEHNR and CDR2 FQNEAQ (reference sequence). Trimming cost V 5 bases and J 2 bases; bases outside gene matches: 5. CDR3 in DNA: TGTGCCAGCAGCCACGGACAGGGGGTAAACACCGGGGAGCTGTTTTTT. Protein: CASSHGQGVNTGELFF. Based on the CDR3 plus reference TRBV7-9 and TRBJ2-2, the full variable domain is DTGVSQNPRHKITKRGQNVTFRCDPISEHNRLYWYRQTLGQGPEFLTYFQNEAQLEKSRLLSDRFSAERPKGSFSTLEIQRTEQGDSAMYLCASSHGQGVNTGELFFGEGSRLTVL.

The gene calls are TRBV20-1 and TRBJ2-7; 13 positions match TRBD2. V gave up 3 bases and J gave up 0 bases; unmatched junction bases: 2. The CDR3 extends over 15 amino acids. CDR1 DFQATT and CDR2 SNEGSKA come from the germline V gene (reference sequence). The CDR3, as DNA: TGCAGTGCTAGGACTAGCGGGAGGACCTCCTACGAGCAGTACTTC. Its protein product is CSARTSGRTSYEQYF.

V usage is TRBV7-8 and J usage is TRBJ2-5; D tentatively reads TRBD1 or TRBD2 (5 bases each). In germline, CDR1 is SGHVS, CDR2 FQNEAQ. V dropped 5 bases and J dropped 3 bases, with 16 bases sitting between them. The CDR3 extends over 15 amino acids. This chain's CDR3 is CASSRRGATEETQYF. The CDR3 DNA reads TGTGCCAGCAGCCGAAGAGGGGCCACCGAAGAGACCCAGTACTTC.

The V call is TRBV29-1, the J call TRBJ1-4; the D is unclear. CDR1 and CDR2 from the germline V gene are SQVTM and ANQGSEA. V was shortened by 0 bases and J by 7 bases, with 12 bases between the two germline ends. This CDR3 region has 14 residues. CDR3 amino acids: CSVEDKGGREKLFF. DNA of the CDR3: TGCAGCGTTGAAGATAAGGGAGGACGTGAAAAACTGTTTTTT.

This clonotype was observed at least ten times. V and J are TRBV29-1 and TRBJ1-3; 7 bases are a match to TRBD1. Germline V CDR1 and CDR2: SQVTM, ANQGSEA. V trimming: 6 bases; J trimming: 4 bases; junction bases outside the gene matches: 3. CDR3 size: 12 residues. CDR3 region: CSVPGQGNTIYF. The DNA for the CDR3 is TGCAGCGTCCCGGGACAGGGAAACACCATATATTTT.

The chain couples TRBV19 to TRBJ1-2; perhaps TRBD1 as D (6 bases). Germline assignment: CDR1 LNHDA and CDR2 SQIVND (reference sequence). CDR3 length: 14 amino acids. Deletions cut 1 base from V and 3 bases from J, with 9 bases between. CDR3 nucleotide sequence: TGTGCCAGTAGTATAGGACAGGTCGACTATGGCTACACCTTC. Its translation: CASSIGQVDYGYTF.

This chain joins TRBV7-9 and TRBJ2-7; 9 bases match TRBD1. Trimming at V came to 6 bases and at J to 2 bases, leaving 5 bases not matched to a gene. CDR1 is SEHNR, CDR2 FQNEAQ, per germline (reference sequence). The CDR3 spans 14 residues. CDR3 in DNA: TGTGCCAGCAGTCGCAGGGACAGGGCCTACGAGCAGTACTTC. It yields the protein CASSRRDRAYEQYF.

The gene calls are TRBV5-1 and TRBJ1-3; D is ambiguous. This CDR3 spans 16 amino acids. Germline V gives CDR1 SGHRS, CDR2 YFSETQ. V lost 1 base, J lost 1 base, and 12 bases lay in between. The DNA of the CDR3 is TGCGCCAGCAGCTTGTTCAGCGAAAGATCTGGAAACACCATATATTTT. This gives the protein CASSLFSERSGNTIYF.

The chain has TRBV7-2 and TRBJ1-1; D might be TRBD1 (5 bases). The germline V gene encodes CDR1 SGHTA and CDR2 FQGNSA. Trimming left V 3 bases short and J 4 bases short, with 9 bases between. The CDR3 runs to 13 residues. The CDR3 DNA sequence: TGTGCCAGCAGCTTGCAAAGGGGCACTGAAGCTTTCTTT. It is translated as CASSLQRGTEAFF.

The genes are TRBV14 and TRBJ2-7; D might be TRBD1 or TRBD2, each matching 5 bases. The germline gives CDR1 SGHDN, CDR2 FVKESK. Trimming took off 4 bases at V and 2 bases at J, with 24 bases between the two ends. This CDR3 is built from 18 residues. In DNA, the CDR3 is TGTGCCAGCAGCCTATCGGGCCTGGCAGGGACGAGGGCCTACGAGCAGTACTTC. It translates to CASSLSGLAGTRAYEQYF.

J is TRBJ1-1 and V is TRBV29-1; 11 positions match TRBD1. J was trimmed by 11 bases and V by 6 bases; bases with no gene match: 8. The CDR3 has 12 amino acids. CDR1 is SQVTM, CDR2 ANQGSEA, per germline. The CDR3 sequence is CSVPGQGAQAFF. CDR3 coding DNA: TGCAGCGTCCCAGGACAGGGGGCCCAGGCTTTCTTT.

To note about this clonotype: A much larger clone lies one base from this, so it may be a read error. The chain combines TRBV9 with TRBJ1-2, with TRBD1 identical over 8 bases. V shed 4 bases, J shed 6 bases, and the junction held 5 bases outside the gene matches. The CDR3 has 13 residues. Looked up from germline, CDR1 is SGDLS and CDR2 is YYNGEE. The CDR3 coding sequence is TGTGCCAGCAGCCGGGGACAGGCCGATGGCTACACCTTC. This sequence encodes CASSRGQADGYTF.

The CDR3 coding sequence is TGTGCCAGCAGAGAGACAGAGCAGTACTTC. It encodes CASRETEQYF. The chain uses TRBV2 and TRBJ2-7; no clear D. V lost 6 bases and J lost 7, with 7 bases in between. Germline CDR1 and CDR2: SNHLY and FYNNEI. CDR3 length: 10 amino acids.